This T cell receptor (beta chain) was found in a study of T cells in Graves' hyperthyroidism and ophthalmopathy. General study findings and limits: Ophthalmopathy cases were set apart from stable hyperthyroidism by a 13 V-J model.

V was shortened by 4 bases and J by 4 bases, with 17 bases between the two germline ends. The CDR3 extends over 16 amino acids. CDR1 is SGHDT, CDR2 YYEEEE, per germline. This clonotype was detected ten times or more. What it binds is not known. RNA transcripts were the template for amplifying TCR beta CDR3 regions. In the first-round RT-PCR of the TCR CDR3, the HTBI primer set was used. TCRdb called the multiplex PCR reads again in MiXCR, with one record for every CDR3 protein. This table has roughly 500,000 distinct CDR3 sequences, approximately 16% appearing once. The source of this sequence is a woman in her twenties or thirties with Graves' ophthalmopathy. The V and J genes are TRBV5-6 and TRBJ2-2, with a tentative D call TRBD2 (5 bases). The sequencing sample was made of blood. The CDR3: CASSKYPRESTGELFF. For the CDR3, the DNA is TGTGCCAGCAGCAAATATCCAAGGGAGTCCACCGGGGAGCTGTTTTTT.